This T cell receptor beta chain emerged from a study (dated by TCRdb to between 2011 and 2013). At the junction V is shortened by 4 bases and J by 11 bases, with 13 bases in between. The CDR3 contains 12 residues, cysteine and phenylalanine counted. The retained sequence is limited to the CDR3, 36 bases, with the frame set at the first base. Per the germline V gene, SGHDN is the CDR1 and FVKESK is the CDR2. This clonotype was picked up one time. The antigen it binds to is not known. Base qualities are not at hand, and no much larger clone is one base apart. One read alone is weak evidence. The instrument given in TCRdb is Illumina Genome Analyzer IIx. The public reads were reprocessed in TCRdb via fastp at Q25 and MiXCR, keeping in-frame beta chains. Identical CDR3 proteins give one entry, which carries the most common genes and DNA. The sample includes 15,000 or so distinct CDR3 sequences, with around 32% observed a single time. The top ten clonotypes cover about 16% of the sample.

Recombination joined TRBV14 with TRBJ2-3, with no D gene named confidently. The TCR originated in a human donor. What was sequenced was blood. The nucleotides are TGTGCCAGCAGCCCGACCAGGAATGAGCAGTATTTT. It codes for CASSPTRNEQYF.